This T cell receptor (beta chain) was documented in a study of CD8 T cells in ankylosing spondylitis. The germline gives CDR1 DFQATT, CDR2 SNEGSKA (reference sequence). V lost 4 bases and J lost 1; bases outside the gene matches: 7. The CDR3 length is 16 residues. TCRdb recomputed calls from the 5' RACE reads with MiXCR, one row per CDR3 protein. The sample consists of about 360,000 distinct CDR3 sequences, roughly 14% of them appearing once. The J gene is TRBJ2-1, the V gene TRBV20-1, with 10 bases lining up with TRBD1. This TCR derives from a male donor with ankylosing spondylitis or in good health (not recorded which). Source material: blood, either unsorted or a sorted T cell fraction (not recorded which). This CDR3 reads CSATGQGVSSYNEQFF. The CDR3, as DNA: TGCAGTGCTACCGGACAGGGGGTGAGTTCCTACAATGAGCAGTTCTTC.